Only one count was recorded for the clone carrying this T cell receptor beta chain. Generated by immunoSEQ multiplex PCR, the TCRdb table keeps only in-frame clones and is missing some. The sample lists approximately 110,000 clones, around nine tenths occurring once. The CDR3 runs 19 residues. The germline V gene has CDR1 MNHEY and CDR2 SMNVEV (reference sequence). With 5 bases clipped from V and 4 bases from J, the junction kept 14 bases outside the gene matches. The data derive from a study of T cell changes during pregnancy in multiple sclerosis. V gene TRBV27 combines with J gene TRBJ2-1, with 13 positions matching TRBD2. This TCR derives from a female donor with multiple sclerosis, enrolled in a pregnancy study. Source: peripheral blood, taken in the third trimester of pregnancy. The CDR3 spells CASSPSLAGGPKGYNEQFF. In DNA, the CDR3 is TGTGCCAGCAGTCCATCACTAGCGGGGGGGCCCAAGGGATACAATGAGCAGTTCTTC.